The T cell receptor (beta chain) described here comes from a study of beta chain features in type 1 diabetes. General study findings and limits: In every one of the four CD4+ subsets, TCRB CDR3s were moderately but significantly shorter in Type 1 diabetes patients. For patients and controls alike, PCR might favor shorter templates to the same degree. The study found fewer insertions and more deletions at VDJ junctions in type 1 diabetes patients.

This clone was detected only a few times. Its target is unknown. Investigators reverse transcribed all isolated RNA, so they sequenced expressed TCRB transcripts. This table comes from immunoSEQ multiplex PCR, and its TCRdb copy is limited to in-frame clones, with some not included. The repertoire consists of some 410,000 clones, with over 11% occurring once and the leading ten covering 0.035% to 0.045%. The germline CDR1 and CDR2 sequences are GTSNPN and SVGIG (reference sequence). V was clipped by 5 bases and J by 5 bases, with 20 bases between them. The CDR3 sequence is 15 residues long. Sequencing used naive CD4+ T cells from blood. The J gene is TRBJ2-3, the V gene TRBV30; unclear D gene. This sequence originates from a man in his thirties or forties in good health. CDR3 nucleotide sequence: TGTGCCTGGGGGGTACGGACCGTTAGTAGAGATACGCAGTATTTT. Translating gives CAWGVRTVSRDTQYF.